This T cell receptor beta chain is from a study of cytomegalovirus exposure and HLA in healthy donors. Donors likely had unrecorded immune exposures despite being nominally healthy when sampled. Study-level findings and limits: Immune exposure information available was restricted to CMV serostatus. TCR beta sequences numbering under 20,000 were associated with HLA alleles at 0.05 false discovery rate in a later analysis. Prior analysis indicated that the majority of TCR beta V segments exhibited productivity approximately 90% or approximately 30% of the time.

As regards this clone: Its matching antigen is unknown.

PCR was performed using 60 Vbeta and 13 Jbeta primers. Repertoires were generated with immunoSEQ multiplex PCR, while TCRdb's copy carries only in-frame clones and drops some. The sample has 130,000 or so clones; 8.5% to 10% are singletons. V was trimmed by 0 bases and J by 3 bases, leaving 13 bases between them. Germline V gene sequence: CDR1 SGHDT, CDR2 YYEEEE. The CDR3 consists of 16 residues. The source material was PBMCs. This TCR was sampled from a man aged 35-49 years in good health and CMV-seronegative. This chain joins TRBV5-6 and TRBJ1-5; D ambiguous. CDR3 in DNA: TGTGCCAGCAGCTTGGGGGCCCGAGGGATCAATCAGCCCCAGCATTTT. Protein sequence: CASSLGARGINQPQHF.